The rows below give T cell receptor beta chains drawn from one sample of a study of CD8 T cells in Susac syndrome. TCRdb analysed the immunoSEQ multiplex PCR reads with MiXCR anew, one entry per CDR3 protein. The table lists roughly 200,000 distinct CDR3 sequences, approximately 95% of them singletons. Sequencing was carried out using CD4+ T cells from PBMCs. These receptors all stem from a human donor with multiple sclerosis. The CDR3 runs from the conserved cysteine through the conserved F or W. A D gene is named only where the DNA matches it firmly. Size is omitted from some rows. Given values are once, few, many or a class for expanded clones.

j_gene: TRBJ1-6
v_gene: TRBV9
d_gene: -
abundance: -
CDR3aa: CASSAGKGLSYNSPLHF
CDR3nt: TGTGCCAGCAGCGCCGGGAAGGGGCTATCCTATAATTCACCCCTCCACTTT

j_gene: TRBJ2-3
v_gene: TRBV29-1
d_gene: -
abundance: -
CDR3aa: CSVRRAPYPDTQYF
CDR3nt: TGCAGCGTGAGGAGGGCCCCTTACCCAGATACGCAGTATTTT

j_gene: TRBJ2-7
v_gene: TRBV7-9
d_gene: TRBD1
abundance: -
CDR3aa: CASAGGYEQYF
CDR3nt: TGTGCCAGTGCAGGGGGCTACGAGCAGTACTTC

j_gene: TRBJ1-6
v_gene: TRBV14
d_gene: -
abundance: -
CDR3aa: CASSVGLLGSPLHF
CDR3nt: TGTGCCAGCAGCGTAGGACTACTAGGTTCACCCCTCCACTTT

j_gene: TRBJ2-5
v_gene: TRBV5-1
d_gene: TRBD2
abundance: -
CDR3aa: CASSLSTSAETQYF
CDR3nt: TGCGCCAGCAGCCTCTCGACTAGCGCAGAGACCCAGTACTTC

j_gene: TRBJ2-5
v_gene: TRBV25-1
d_gene: TRBD1
abundance: -
CDR3aa: CASSEPGQLGETQYF
CDR3nt: TGTGCCAGCAGTGAACCGGGACAGCTGGGAGAGACCCAGTACTTC

j_gene: TRBJ2-3
v_gene: TRBV20-1
d_gene: TRBD1
abundance: -
CDR3aa: CSAVGQGASDTQYF
CDR3nt: TGCAGTGCGGTGGGACAGGGGGCGTCAGATACGCAGTATTTT

j_gene: TRBJ2-2
v_gene: TRBV7-9
d_gene: -
abundance: -
CDR3aa: CASSLGSGADGELFF
CDR3nt: TGTGCCAGCAGCTTAGGATCAGGGGCGGACGGGGAGCTGTTTTTT

j_gene: TRBJ1-4
v_gene: TRBV30
d_gene: -
abundance: -
CDR3aa: CAWSPKRGTGGEKLFF
CDR3nt: TGTGCCTGGAGCCCCAAGAGAGGTACGGGTGGCGAAAAACTGTTTTTT

j_gene: TRBJ2-5
v_gene: TRBV24-1
d_gene: -
abundance: -
CDR3aa: CATSDSNQETQYF
CDR3nt: TGTGCCACCAGCGACAGTAATCAAGAGACCCAGTACTTC

j_gene: TRBJ2-4
v_gene: TRBV5-1
d_gene: -
abundance: -
CDR3aa: CASSLGGTKNIQYF
CDR3nt: TGCGCCAGCAGCTTGGGGGGGACCAAAAACATTCAGTACTTC

j_gene: TRBJ2-3
v_gene: TRBV20-1
d_gene: -
abundance: -
CDR3aa: CSAHPWGPTTDTQYF
CDR3nt: TGCAGTGCTCACCCTTGGGGGCCAACCACAGATACGCAGTATTTT

j_gene: TRBJ2-1
v_gene: TRBV7-9
d_gene: -
abundance: -
CDR3aa: CASSLTNIDNEQFF
CDR3nt: TGTGCCAGCAGCTTAACCAACATAGACAATGAGCAGTTCTTC

j_gene: TRBJ2-3
v_gene: TRBV5-1
d_gene: TRBD2
abundance: -
CDR3aa: CASSLILAGDLGTDTQYF
CDR3nt: TGCGCCAGCAGCTTGATCCTAGCGGGGGACCTCGGGACAGATACGCAGTATTTT

j_gene: TRBJ1-5
v_gene: TRBV27
d_gene: -
abundance: -
CDR3aa: CASSSPGSRQPQHF
CDR3nt: TGTGCCAGCAGTTCCCCAGGATCCCGGCAGCCCCAGCATTTT

j_gene: TRBJ2-6
v_gene: TRBV30
d_gene: -
abundance: -
CDR3aa: CAWSPGQFSGANVLTF
CDR3nt: TGTGCCTGGAGTCCGGGCCAATTCTCTGGGGCCAACGTCCTGACTTTC

j_gene: TRBJ2-5
v_gene: TRBV29-1
d_gene: TRBD1
abundance: -
CDR3aa: CSGSPGQGEQETQYF
CDR3nt: TGCAGCGGCTCCCCGGGACAGGGGGAGCAAGAGACCCAGTACTTC

j_gene: TRBJ2-1
v_gene: TRBV20-1
d_gene: -
abundance: -
CDR3aa: CSASGSSSYNEQFF
CDR3nt: TGCAGTGCTAGTGGCTCTAGCTCCTACAATGAGCAGTTCTTC

j_gene: TRBJ1-2
v_gene: TRBV6-6
d_gene: -
abundance: -
CDR3aa: CASSDRGGQRYYGYTF
CDR3nt: TGTGCCAGCAGCGACCGGGGGGGGCAAAGGTATTATGGCTACACCTTC

j_gene: TRBJ1-5
v_gene: TRBV30
d_gene: -
abundance: -
CDR3aa: CAWSYTNPNQPQHF
CDR3nt: TGTGCCTGGAGTTACACCAACCCCAATCAGCCCCAGCATTTT

j_gene: TRBJ2-3
v_gene: TRBV27
d_gene: TRBD2
abundance: -
CDR3aa: CASSLTLAGTDTQYF
CDR3nt: TGTGCCAGCAGTTTAACACTAGCGGGCACAGATACGCAGTATTTT

j_gene: TRBJ2-1
v_gene: TRBV20-1
d_gene: TRBD2
abundance: -
CDR3aa: CSASQLAGEYNEQFF
CDR3nt: TGCAGTGCTAGCCAACTAGCGGGGGAGTACAATGAGCAGTTCTTC

j_gene: TRBJ2-1
v_gene: TRBV30
d_gene: TRBD2
abundance: -
CDR3aa: CAFLEGGSYNEQFF
CDR3nt: TGTGCCTTTCTGGAGGGAGGGTCCTACAATGAGCAGTTCTTC

j_gene: TRBJ1-5
v_gene: TRBV12-3/TRBV12-4
d_gene: -
abundance: -
CDR3aa: CASSPWGQPQHF
CDR3nt: TGTGCCAGCAGTCCCTGGGGTCAGCCCCAGCATTTT

j_gene: TRBJ1-2
v_gene: TRBV7-8
d_gene: -
abundance: -
CDR3aa: CASSPSSMGGYTF
CDR3nt: TGTGCCAGCAGCCCAAGCTCCATGGGTGGCTACACCTTC

j_gene: TRBJ1-1
v_gene: TRBV30
d_gene: TRBD1
abundance: -
CDR3aa: CAWSVGGPWAFF
CDR3nt: TGTGCCTGGAGTGTAGGGGGCCCGTGGGCTTTCTTT

j_gene: TRBJ2-5
v_gene: TRBV20-1
d_gene: -
abundance: few
CDR3aa: CSARTRETQYF
CDR3nt: TGCAGTGCTAGGACGCGGGAGACCCAGTACTTC

j_gene: TRBJ1-1
v_gene: TRBV5-1
d_gene: TRBD1
abundance: -
CDR3aa: CASSSTGTNTEAFF
CDR3nt: TGCGCCAGCAGCTCGACAGGGACGAACACTGAAGCTTTCTTT

j_gene: TRBJ2-1
v_gene: TRBV29-1
d_gene: TRBD1
abundance: -
CDR3aa: CSGMGQPYNEQFF
CDR3nt: TGCAGTGGTATGGGACAGCCCTACAATGAGCAGTTCTTC

j_gene: TRBJ2-5
v_gene: TRBV5-1
d_gene: TRBD1
abundance: -
CDR3aa: CASSGTRTGEETQYF
CDR3nt: TGCGCCAGCAGCGGGACGCGGACAGGGGAAGAGACCCAGTACTTC

j_gene: TRBJ2-1
v_gene: TRBV3-1
d_gene: -
abundance: -
CDR3aa: CASSPFLRGNNEQFF
CDR3nt: TGTGCCAGCAGCCCTTTCCTCCGGGGCAACAATGAGCAGTTCTTC

j_gene: TRBJ2-3
v_gene: TRBV3-1
d_gene: -
abundance: -
CDR3aa: CASSPGNTQYF
CDR3nt: TGTGCCAGCAGCCCAGGAAATACGCAGTATTTT

j_gene: TRBJ2-4
v_gene: TRBV28
d_gene: -
abundance: -
CDR3aa: CATSEVLDIQYF
CDR3nt: TGTGCCACCTCAGAGGTCTTGGACATTCAGTACTTC

j_gene: TRBJ1-1
v_gene: TRBV7-9
d_gene: -
abundance: -
CDR3aa: CASSLDTGMNTEAFF
CDR3nt: TGTGCCAGCAGCTTAGATACAGGTATGAACACTGAAGCTTTCTTT

j_gene: TRBJ1-1
v_gene: TRBV18
d_gene: TRBD1
abundance: -
CDR3aa: CASLQGEGTEAFF
CDR3nt: TGTGCCAGCTTACAGGGGGAGGGCACTGAAGCTTTCTTT

j_gene: TRBJ2-4
v_gene: TRBV6-1
d_gene: -
abundance: -
CDR3aa: CASSQGIAKNIQYF
CDR3nt: TGTGCCAGCAGCCAGGGCATCGCCAAAAACATTCAGTACTTC

j_gene: TRBJ2-1
v_gene: TRBV4-1
d_gene: TRBD2
abundance: -
CDR3aa: CASSPAGDSYNEQFF
CDR3nt: TGCGCCAGCAGCCCAGCGGGGGATTCCTACAATGAGCAGTTCTTC

j_gene: TRBJ2-2
v_gene: TRBV7-7
d_gene: -
abundance: -
CDR3aa: CASSLGPRGNTGELFF
CDR3nt: TGTGCTAGCAGCTTAGGGCCCAGGGGGAACACCGGGGAGCTGTTTTTT

j_gene: TRBJ2-5
v_gene: TRBV5-1
d_gene: TRBD2
abundance: -
CDR3aa: CASSSTSGGPRQYF
CDR3nt: TGCGCCAGCAGCTCAACTAGCGGGGGCCCCCGCCAGTACTTC

j_gene: TRBJ2-7
v_gene: TRBV3-1
d_gene: -
abundance: -
CDR3aa: CASSQVVRSEQYF
CDR3nt: TGTGCCAGCAGCCAAGTCGTCCGCTCCGAGCAGTACTTC

j_gene: TRBJ2-3
v_gene: TRBV20-1
d_gene: -
abundance: -
CDR3aa: CSAQGRTDTQYF
CDR3nt: TGCAGTGCTCAAGGCCGGACAGATACGCAGTATTTT

j_gene: TRBJ1-2
v_gene: TRBV12-3/TRBV12-4
d_gene: -
abundance: -
CDR3aa: CASSYANYGYTF
CDR3nt: TGTGCCAGCAGTTACGCTAACTATGGCTACACCTTC

j_gene: TRBJ2-7
v_gene: TRBV20-1
d_gene: -
abundance: -
CDR3aa: CSAGRRSTYEQYF
CDR3nt: TGCAGTGCAGGCCGCAGGAGTACCTACGAGCAGTACTTC

j_gene: TRBJ1-2
v_gene: TRBV9
d_gene: -
abundance: few
CDR3aa: CASSRDGTNYGYTF
CDR3nt: TGTGCCAGCAGCCGGGACGGAACTAACTATGGCTACACCTTC

j_gene: TRBJ1-1
v_gene: TRBV9
d_gene: TRBD1
abundance: -
CDR3aa: CASSLGTANLNTEAFF
CDR3nt: TGTGCCAGCAGCCTAGGGACAGCGAATTTGAACACTGAAGCTTTCTTT

j_gene: TRBJ1-1
v_gene: TRBV3-1
d_gene: -
abundance: once
CDR3aa: CASARAGRVGEAFF
CDR3nt: TGTGCCAGCGCAAGAGCGGGCCGGGTTGGTGAAGCTTTCTTT

j_gene: TRBJ2-2
v_gene: TRBV7-9
d_gene: -
abundance: -
CDR3aa: CASSLHPIEAGELFF
CDR3nt: TGTGCCAGCAGCTTACACCCTATAGAAGCCGGGGAGCTGTTTTTT

j_gene: TRBJ1-5
v_gene: TRBV20-1
d_gene: TRBD1
abundance: -
CDR3aa: CSASDRQGDQPQHF
CDR3nt: TGCAGTGCTTCGGATCGACAGGGCGATCAGCCCCAGCATTTT

j_gene: TRBJ1-5
v_gene: TRBV6-6
d_gene: -
abundance: -
CDR3aa: CASSNQGLGNQPQHF
CDR3nt: TGTGCCAGCAGTAACCAGGGGTTAGGCAATCAGCCCCAGCATTTT

j_gene: TRBJ2-7
v_gene: TRBV20-1
d_gene: -
abundance: -
CDR3aa: CSATTGTHPYEQYF
CDR3nt: TGCAGTGCAACTACCGGGACCCACCCCTACGAGCAGTACTTC

j_gene: TRBJ2-4
v_gene: TRBV4-1
d_gene: TRBD1
abundance: -
CDR3aa: CASSQTGTGFDIQYF
CDR3nt: TGCGCCAGCAGCCAAACCGGGACAGGTTTTGACATTCAGTACTTC

j_gene: TRBJ1-3
v_gene: TRBV11-2
d_gene: -
abundance: -
CDR3aa: CASSLDLGNTIYF
CDR3nt: TGTGCCAGCAGCTTAGATCTAGGAAACACCATATATTTT

j_gene: TRBJ2-5
v_gene: TRBV7-3
d_gene: TRBD2
abundance: -
CDR3aa: CASSHSGGPQETQYF
CDR3nt: TGTGCCAGCAGCCATAGCGGGGGCCCCCAAGAGACCCAGTACTTC